A single sample is the source of the 31 T cell receptor beta chains below, sequenced in a study of cytomegalovirus exposure and HLA in healthy donors. Primers: 60 Vbeta forward and 13 Jbeta reverse. TCRdb keeps only in-frame clones here, not all; method: immunoSEQ multiplex PCR. The sample lists about 170,000 clones; 73% were seen once. The sequenced material came from PBMCs. The source is a woman aged 18-29 years in good health and CMV-seropositive.

This rearrangement joins TRBV5-1 to TRBJ2-6; D is perhaps TRBD2 (6 bases). This CDR3 is built from 17 residues. CDR1 is SGHRS, CDR2 YFSETQ, per germline. The V and J ends lost 4 bases and 0 bases respectively, with 14 bases between them. This CDR3 reads CASSRSGRSSGANVLTF. The DNA of the CDR3 is TGCGCCAGCAGCCGGAGCGGGCGGAGCTCTGGGGCCAACGTCCTGACTTTC.

The rearrangement uses TRBV19 and TRBJ2-1; no clear D gene. The CDR3 loop spans 14 amino acids. V was cut by 3 bases and J by 8 bases, with 14 bases left in between. Germline CDR1 reads LNHDA; CDR2 reads SQIVND (reference sequence). CDR3 DNA sequence: TGTGCCAGTAGTATTAGCAATGGTTTTTATGAGCAGTTCTTC. Translated: CASSISNGFYEQFF.

Comment on this clone: A junction boundary mismatches the germline segment, possibly from a read error. The genes are TRBV9 and TRBJ1-2, with 7 bases fitting TRBD1. This CDR3 region has 14 residues. The germline gives CDR1 SGDLS, CDR2 YYNGEE. The CDR3 here is CASSVRDLSSDRAF. The CDR3 DNA follows: TGTGCCAGCAGCGTCAGGGACCTCTCTTCTGACAGGGCGTTC.

The V and J genes are TRBV2 and TRBJ1-4, with D maybe TRBD1 (5 bases). With 5 bases removed from V and 6 bases from J, the gap between germline ends came to 10 bases. Germline V lookup: CDR1 SNHLY, CDR2 FYNNEI. The CDR3 runs 13 residues. CDR3 residues: CASSTDRDEKLFF. In DNA form, the CDR3 reads TGTGCCAGCAGTACTGACAGAGATGAAAAACTGTTTTTT.

V and J are TRBV27 and TRBJ1-5, with D perhaps TRBD1 (5 bases). This CDR3 has 13 residues. Germline V CDR1 and CDR2: MNHEY, SMNVEV (reference sequence). Trimming pared 0 bases from V and 11 bases from J, leaving 11 bases between. The DNA of the CDR3 is TGTGCCAGCAGTTTATCGGGTCCGGGGGCCCAGCATTTT. Residues: CASSLSGPGAQHF.

V is TRBV7-3 and J is TRBJ2-6; 15 positions agree with TRBD2. The CDR3 contains 18 residues. Germline V lookup: CDR1 SGHTA, CDR2 FQGTGA. After removal of 3 bases from V and 0 bases from J, the junction contained 0 bases not matched to a gene. CDR3 region: CASSLGLAGGSGANVLTF. The CDR3 coding sequence is TGTGCCAGCAGCTTGGGACTAGCGGGGGGCTCTGGGGCCAACGTCCTGACTTTC.

The table lists this clone with a few counts. Distinct nucleotide sequences in the sample also encode this CDR3. The genes are TRBV7-2 and TRBJ2-3, with TRBD2 matching 13 bases. The germline V gene encodes CDR1 SGHTA and CDR2 FQGNSA. The CDR3 length is 15 residues. V lost 5 bases, J lost 3 bases, and 2 bases stayed unmatched. The CDR3: CASSPLAGGTDTQYF. CDR3 bases: TGTGCCAGCAGCCCACTAGCGGGGGGGACAGATACGCAGTATTTT.

This rearrangement joins TRBV11-2 to TRBJ2-5; no firm D call. The end of the DNA fits TRBJ2-7 better, so the J call may be wrong. The germline gives CDR1 SGHAT, CDR2 FQNNGV. This CDR3 has 13 amino acids. The CDR3, as DNA: TGTGCCAGCAGCTTAGATGTAAAGTACGAGCAGTACTTC. Translated, it gives CASSLDVKYEQYF.

J is TRBJ2-3 and V is TRBV27, with 9 bases aligning to TRBD2. V lost 5 bases to trimming and J lost 5 bases; unmatched junction nucleotides: 8. The CDR3 runs 15 residues. Germline V lookup: CDR1 MNHEY, CDR2 SMNVEV (reference sequence). CDR3 residues: CASSGIAGVVDTQYF. The CDR3 region has the DNA TGTGCCAGCAGTGGGATAGCGGGGGTGGTAGATACGCAGTATTTT.

V gene TRBV11-3 combines with J gene TRBJ2-5; 10 bases line up with TRBD2. Germline CDR1 reads SGHNT; CDR2 reads YENEEA. V dropped 5 bases and J dropped 1; count of bases not matched to a gene: 7. There are 16 residues in the CDR3. This CDR3 reads CASSRSSGGTQETQYF. CDR3 bases: TGTGCCAGCAGCAGGTCTAGCGGGGGCACCCAAGAGACCCAGTACTTC.

The CDR3 region has the DNA TGTGCCAGCAGACCGAGTACGGGGGTGAACACTGAAGCTTTCTTT. It translates to CASRPSTGVNTEAFF. The chain carries TRBV27 and TRBJ1-1; perhaps TRBD1 as D (5 bases). Germline lookup yields CDR1 MNHEY and CDR2 SMNVEV (reference sequence). Trimming left V 6 bases short and J 0 bases short, with 14 bases between. The CDR3 extends over 15 amino acids.

This chain links TRBV6-5 with TRBJ2-7; a weak D match, TRBD1 (6 bases). V lost 6 bases to trimming and J lost 3 bases, with 9 bases between them. The CDR3 contains 12 residues. The germline V gene encodes CDR1 MNHEY and CDR2 SVGAGI. The CDR3 DNA is TGTGCCAGCAGCAGGGACAACTACGAGCAGTACTTC. Translation gives CASSRDNYEQYF.

V and J are TRBV5-6 and TRBJ2-3, with 10 bases identical to TRBD2. In germline, CDR1 is SGHDT, CDR2 YYEEEE. With V trimmed by 4 bases and J by 4 bases, 15 bases remained unmatched. The CDR3 sequence is 18 residues long. The chain's CDR3 is CASSLPLGAGGSPDTQYF. CDR3 sequence (DNA): TGTGCCAGCAGCCTCCCGTTAGGAGCGGGGGGGAGCCCAGATACGCAGTATTTT.

The chain uses TRBV13 and TRBJ1-2; 8 bases match TRBD1. V shed 5 bases and J 3 bases; nucleotides not matched to a gene: 2. This CDR3 has 13 amino acids. CDR1 and CDR2 (germline): PRHDT, FYEKMQ (reference sequence). The CDR3 loop is CASSADRDYGYTF. The CDR3 DNA reads TGTGCCAGCAGCGCGGACAGGGACTATGGCTACACCTTC.

The chain has TRBV6-5 and TRBJ2-7; 9 bases match TRBD1. Looked up from germline, CDR1 is MNHEY and CDR2 is SVGAGI. The CDR3 spans 14 residues. With 2 bases clipped from V and 2 bases from J, the junction kept 1 base outside the gene matches. The CDR3 DNA sequence: TGTGCCAGCAGTTACCGACAGGGGGCCTACGAGCAGTACTTC. Translated, it gives CASSYRQGAYEQYF.

The chain recombines TRBV6-5 with TRBJ2-1, with a tentative D call TRBD1 (6 bases). CDR1 is MNHEY, CDR2 SVGAGI, per germline. This CDR3 has 15 residues. Trimming took 5 bases from V and 4 from J, leaving 15 bases between them. The CDR3 region has the DNA TGTGCCAGCAGTCTACAGGGTGATGCGTACAATGAGCAGTTCTTC. The encoded protein is CASSLQGDAYNEQFF.

The chain recombines TRBV29-1 with TRBJ1-4; TRBD1 matches 7 bases. The ends lost 6 bases at V and 8 bases at J; junction bases unmatched: 9. This CDR3 spans 13 amino acids. CDR1 and CDR2 from the germline V gene are SQVTM and ANQGSEA. This chain's CDR3 is CSVSRDSAEKLFF. Here the CDR3 DNA reads TGCAGCGTCAGCCGGGACAGTGCCGAAAAACTGTTTTTT.

V is TRBV5-4 and J is TRBJ2-5; 11 bases are a match to TRBD1. Gene TRBJ2-7 matches the end of the DNA better, so the J call may be wrong. The CDR3 consists of 14 residues. Germline V gene sequence: CDR1 SGHNT, CDR2 YYREEE (reference sequence). This chain's CDR3 is CASSTDRGLYEQYF. The CDR3 nucleotides are TGTGCCAGCAGCACGGACAGGGGGCTCTACGAGCAGTACTTC.

The CDR3 loop reads CASSLLLPGQGGNQPQHF. The CDR3 DNA sequence: TGTGCCAGCAGTTTACTTTTACCTGGACAGGGTGGCAATCAGCCCCAGCATTTT. The rearrangement joins TRBV28 to TRBJ1-5, with 8 nucleotides matching TRBD1. The V gene's germline CDR1 is MDHEN and CDR2 SYDVKM. This CDR3 region has 18 residues. V lost 2 bases to trimming and J lost 2 bases; unmatched junction nucleotides: 11.

The chain uses TRBV30 and TRBJ1-2, with D possibly matching TRBD1 (5 bases). V was pared by 5 bases and J by 5 bases, with 18 bases between. There are 14 residues in the CDR3. The germline gives CDR1 GTSNPN, CDR2 SVGIG (reference sequence). The CDR3, as DNA: TGTGCCTGGGACCCAACACCAGGGCCTTATGGCTACACCTTC. This sequence encodes CAWDPTPGPYGYTF.

The chain joins TRBV7-2 to TRBJ1-4; D uncertain. The CDR3 covers 12 residues. From germline, CDR1 is SGHTA and CDR2 FQGNSA. The V and J ends lost 5 bases and 9 bases respectively, with 10 bases between them. The CDR3 bases are TGTGCCAGCAGCGGATTGGAGCAAAAACTGTTTTTT. It specifies CASSGLEQKLFF.

The chain joins TRBV6-1 to TRBJ1-4; 9 nucleotides line up with TRBD1. V lost 7 bases to trimming and J lost 8 bases; unmatched junction nucleotides: 11. The CDR3 has 15 amino acids. Germline V gene data show CDR1 as MNHNS and CDR2 as SASEGT. In DNA form, the CDR3 reads TGTGCCAGCACCCGGGGGGGGACAGGGAGAGAAAAACTGTTTTTT. Its translation: CASTRGGTGREKLFF.

The rearrangement links TRBV14 to TRBJ2-7; D may be TRBD2 (5 bases). The CDR3 loop spans 16 amino acids. V was clipped by 3 bases and J by 2 bases, with 17 bases between them. Per germline, CDR1 SGHDN and CDR2 FVKESK. The CDR3 sequence is CASSQAKGGLTYEQYF. As DNA, the CDR3 is TGTGCCAGCAGCCAGGCGAAGGGCGGGTTGACCTACGAGCAGTACTTC. The full variable domain, with the rest looked up from reference TRBV14 and TRBJ2-7, is EAGVTQFPSHSVIEKGQTVTLRCDPISGHDNLYWYRRVMGKEIKFLLHFVKESKQDESGMPNNRFLAERTGGTYSTLKVQPAELEDSGVYFCASSQAKGGLTYEQYFGPGTRLTVT.

The chain joins TRBV27 to TRBJ1-4; D call uncertain. The CDR3 extends over 14 amino acids. The germline V and J ends were trimmed by 4 bases and 5 bases, with 11 bases remaining between them. Germline V gene data show CDR1 as MNHEY and CDR2 as SMNVEV (reference sequence). The CDR3 DNA reads TGTGCCAGCAGTTCCCTAGACCCCAATGAAAAACTGTTTTTT. It codes for CASSSLDPNEKLFF.

This clone turned up a few times. V is TRBV7-8 and J is TRBJ1-4; TRBD1 is a possible D gene (5 bases). V was pared by 5 bases and J by 0 bases, with 16 bases between. CDR3 length: 17 residues. Germline-derived CDR1 and CDR2 are SGHVS and FQNEAQ. The CDR3 coding sequence is TGTGCCAGCAGCCCCCTTGGCAGGGCCGCAACTAATGAAAAACTGTTTTTT. It specifies CASSPLGRAATNEKLFF.

The gene calls are TRBV6-4 and TRBJ1-1; a weak D match, TRBD1 (6 bases). Trimming stripped 6 bases from V and 6 bases from J, with 17 bases between. The CDR3 contains 14 residues. Germline CDR1 is MRHNA and CDR2 is SNTAGT. CDR3 in amino acids: CASRANRDLPEAFF. Here the CDR3 DNA reads TGTGCCAGCAGAGCGAACAGGGATCTCCCTGAAGCTTTCTTT.

V is TRBV5-4 and J is TRBJ2-7; maybe TRBD1 (6 bases). V was trimmed by 3 bases and J by 7 bases, leaving 11 bases between them. The CDR3 contains 12 residues. Germline CDR1 and CDR2: SGHNT and YYREEE (reference sequence). The DNA for the CDR3 is TGTGCCAGCAGCTCCCCAGGGGTAGAGCAGTACTTC. This codes for CASSSPGVEQYF.

V gene TRBV5-4 combines with J gene TRBJ2-3; 7 bases fit TRBD2. CDR1 is SGHNT and CDR2 is YYREEE in the germline V gene (reference sequence). V trimming: 0 bases; J trimming: 2 bases; junction bases outside the gene matches: 3. The CDR3 runs 15 residues. The CDR3 DNA reads TGTGCCAGCAGCTTGGCTAGCGGTCCCACAGATACGCAGTATTTT. Its translation: CASSLASGPTDTQYF.

The rearrangement links TRBV9 to TRBJ2-7, with TRBD1 matching over 10 bases. The CDR3 runs 16 residues. V was clipped by 3 bases and J by 5 bases; unmatched bases: 11. Per germline, CDR1 SGDLS and CDR2 YYNGEE. The CDR3 sequence: CASSARDRGLEDEQYF. In DNA, the CDR3 is TGTGCCAGCAGCGCGAGGGACAGGGGTTTAGAGGACGAGCAGTACTTC.

The V call is TRBV7-9, the J call TRBJ2-7, with 9 bases that match TRBD1. J was trimmed by 3 bases and V by 5 bases; bases with no gene match: 8. The CDR3 length is 15 residues. CDR1 SEHNR and CDR2 FQNEAQ come from the germline V gene (reference sequence). CDR3 bases: TGTGCCAGCAGCGCACCCGGGACAGGGATCTACGAGCAGTACTTC. Amino acids: CASSAPGTGIYEQYF.

The chain employs TRBV6-5 and TRBJ2-4; 11 bases are a match to TRBD1. This CDR3 region has 12 residues. Per germline, CDR1 MNHEY and CDR2 SVGAGI. With V trimmed by 7 bases and J by 12 bases, 5 bases remained unmatched. The CDR3 sequence: CASKGQGASQYF. The CDR3 nucleotides read TGTGCCAGCAAAGGACAGGGGGCATCTCAGTACTTC.